This is a list of T cell receptor beta chains from one sample in a study of graft-versus-host responses after intestinal transplantation. Generated by immunoSEQ multiplex PCR, the TCRdb table keeps only in-frame clones and is missing some. Among 8,000 to 11,000 clones, roughly 32% were seen once, and the ten largest hold roughly 5%. Source: alloreactive CD4+ T cells from a mixed lymphocyte reaction culture, taken before transplantation. The origin of the receptors is a human patient who was an organ donor for intestinal transplantation. CDR3s include the opening cysteine and the closing phenylalanine or tryptophan. A D gene is named only where the DNA matches it firmly. Size values are once, few and many counts, or a class for expanded clones, and some rows have none.

cdr3_aa: CASSFGGALNIQYF
cdr3_nt: TGTGCCAGCAGTTTTGGCGGGGCTTTAAACATTCAGTACTTC
v_call: TRBV27
d_call: NA
j_call: TRBJ2-4
clone_size: NA

cdr3_aa: CASSLESGTEAFF
cdr3_nt: TGTGCCAGCAGCTTAGAAAGTGGCACTGAAGCTTTCTTT
v_call: TRBV11-3
d_call: NA
j_call: TRBJ1-1
clone_size: NA

cdr3_aa: CASASNTGELFF
cdr3_nt: TGTGCCAGCGCGTCTAACACCGGGGAGCTGTTTTTT
v_call: TRBV6-5
d_call: NA
j_call: TRBJ2-2
clone_size: NA

cdr3_aa: CASSTQGHGYTF
cdr3_nt: TGTGCCAGCAGTACCCAGGGTCATGGCTACACCTTC
v_call: TRBV28
d_call: NA
j_call: TRBJ1-2
clone_size: few

cdr3_aa: CASSFGSYNSPLHF
cdr3_nt: TGTGCCAGCAGCTTCGGCTCCTATAATTCACCCCTCCACTTT
v_call: TRBV7-2
d_call: NA
j_call: TRBJ1-6
clone_size: few

cdr3_aa: CASSRYREANTEAFF
cdr3_nt: TGTGCCAGCAGCAGATACAGGGAGGCGAACACTGAAGCTTTCTTT
v_call: TRBV2
d_call: NA
j_call: TRBJ1-1
clone_size: NA

cdr3_aa: CASSLGVYTEAFF
cdr3_nt: TGTGCCAGCAGCTTAGGGGTTTACACTGAAGCTTTCTTT
v_call: TRBV7-9
d_call: NA
j_call: TRBJ1-1
clone_size: few

cdr3_aa: CASSLAGSGNTIYF
cdr3_nt: TGTGCCAGCAGCTTAGCCGGCTCTGGAAACACCATATATTTT
v_call: TRBV7-3
d_call: NA
j_call: TRBJ1-3
clone_size: few

cdr3_aa: CASSLTGGGYTF
cdr3_nt: TGTGCCAGCAGCTTAACAGGGGGCGGCTACACCTTC
v_call: TRBV7-9
d_call: TRBD1
j_call: TRBJ1-2
clone_size: few

cdr3_aa: CASSQASSSYNSPLHF
cdr3_nt: TGTGCCAGCAGCCAAGCGAGCAGCTCCTATAATTCACCCCTCCACTTT
v_call: TRBV4-2
d_call: NA
j_call: TRBJ1-6
clone_size: NA

cdr3_aa: CASSSGLGETQYF
cdr3_nt: TGCGCCAGCAGCTCGGGACTAGGGGAGACCCAGTACTTC
v_call: TRBV5-1
d_call: TRBD2
j_call: TRBJ2-5
clone_size: NA

cdr3_aa: CASTKRPAGDTQYF
cdr3_nt: TGTGCCAGCACCAAAAGGCCGGCCGGGGATACGCAGTATTTT
v_call: TRBV2
d_call: NA
j_call: TRBJ2-3
clone_size: NA

cdr3_aa: CASSVGQINQPQHF
cdr3_nt: TGTGCCAGCAGCGTAGGGCAGATCAATCAGCCCCAGCATTTT
v_call: TRBV9
d_call: NA
j_call: TRBJ1-5
clone_size: NA

cdr3_aa: CASSAIGLVGAGELFF
cdr3_nt: TGCGCCAGCAGCGCAATCGGACTAGTTGGGGCCGGGGAGCTGTTTTTT
v_call: TRBV4-1
d_call: TRBD2
j_call: TRBJ2-2
clone_size: NA

cdr3_aa: CASSSGVPNQPQHF
cdr3_nt: TGCGCCAGCAGTTCTGGGGTTCCCAATCAGCCCCAGCATTTT
v_call: TRBV10-2
d_call: NA
j_call: TRBJ1-5
clone_size: NA

cdr3_aa: CAISAKTGNTEAFF
cdr3_nt: TGTGCCATCAGTGCAAAGACAGGGAACACTGAAGCTTTCTTT
v_call: TRBV10-3
d_call: NA
j_call: TRBJ1-1
clone_size: NA

cdr3_aa: CASSYGTDGRSPLHF
cdr3_nt: TGTGCCAGCAGTTACGGGACAGACGGGAGGTCACCCCTCCACTTT
v_call: TRBV6-6
d_call: TRBD1
j_call: TRBJ1-6
clone_size: NA

cdr3_aa: CASSVRNYGYTF
cdr3_nt: TGTGCCAGCAGTGTCAGAAACTATGGCTACACCTTC
v_call: TRBV6-1
d_call: NA
j_call: TRBJ1-2
clone_size: few

cdr3_aa: CASSPGQGAQETQYF
cdr3_nt: TGTGCCAGCAGCCCGGGCCAGGGGGCGCAAGAGACCCAGTACTTC
v_call: TRBV7-9
d_call: TRBD1
j_call: TRBJ2-5
clone_size: few

cdr3_aa: CASSLASSTDTQYF
cdr3_nt: TGTGCCAGCAGCTTAGCCTCTAGCACAGATACGCAGTATTTT
v_call: TRBV11-3
d_call: NA
j_call: TRBJ2-3
clone_size: medium-sized

cdr3_aa: CASSLAPHDSSGANVLTF
cdr3_nt: TGTGCCAGCAGCTTAGCGCCCCACGACAGCTCTGGGGCCAACGTCCTGACTTTC
v_call: TRBV11-2
d_call: NA
j_call: TRBJ2-6
clone_size: few

cdr3_aa: CASSLGQRNEQYF
cdr3_nt: TGCGCCAGCAGCCTGGGACAGCGCAACGAGCAGTACTTC
v_call: TRBV4-1
d_call: TRBD1
j_call: TRBJ2-7
clone_size: NA

cdr3_aa: CASSLGNEQFF
cdr3_nt: TGCGCCAGCAGTCTGGGAAATGAGCAGTTCTTC
v_call: TRBV5-1
d_call: NA
j_call: TRBJ2-1
clone_size: NA

cdr3_aa: CASSLMAVRDPNYGYTF
cdr3_nt: TGTGCCAGCAGCTTAATGGCTGTCCGGGATCCTAACTATGGCTACACCTTC
v_call: TRBV7-9
d_call: NA
j_call: TRBJ1-2
clone_size: NA

cdr3_aa: CASSFTGDNEKLFF
cdr3_nt: TGTGCCAGCAGTTTTACAGGGGATAATGAAAAACTGTTTTTT
v_call: TRBV6-1
d_call: TRBD1
j_call: TRBJ1-4
clone_size: few

cdr3_aa: CASSTGGTGGGYTF
cdr3_nt: TGTGCCAGTAGTACCGGCGGGACAGGGGGTGGCTACACCTTC
v_call: TRBV19
d_call: TRBD1
j_call: TRBJ1-2
clone_size: medium-sized

cdr3_aa: CASSTQGSTKLHF
cdr3_nt: TGTGCCAGTAGTACCCAGGGATCTACTAAGCTCCACTTT
v_call: TRBV19
d_call: NA
j_call: TRBJ1-6
clone_size: NA

cdr3_aa: CASSPATVYGYTF
cdr3_nt: TGTGCCAGCTCACCGGCGACAGTCTATGGCTACACCTTC
v_call: TRBV18
d_call: NA
j_call: TRBJ1-2
clone_size: NA

cdr3_aa: CASSSKVPSLNTEAFF
cdr3_nt: TGTGCCAGCAGTTCGAAGGTACCCAGTTTGAACACTGAAGCTTTCTTT
v_call: TRBV2
d_call: NA
j_call: TRBJ1-1
clone_size: NA

cdr3_aa: CSVEMGYTEAFF
cdr3_nt: TGCAGCGTTGAGATGGGTTACACTGAAGCTTTCTTT
v_call: TRBV29-1
d_call: NA
j_call: TRBJ1-1
clone_size: NA

cdr3_aa: CASSQEGFYEQYF
cdr3_nt: TGCGCCAGCAGCCAAGAGGGGTTTTACGAGCAGTACTTC
v_call: TRBV4-3
d_call: NA
j_call: TRBJ2-7
clone_size: NA

cdr3_aa: CASSPRLSGANVLTF
cdr3_nt: TGCGCCAGCAGCCCCAGGCTATCTGGGGCCAACGTCCTGACTTTC
v_call: TRBV5-1
d_call: NA
j_call: TRBJ2-6
clone_size: few

cdr3_aa: CASSFGTGGNQPQHF
cdr3_nt: TGCGCCAGCAGCTTCGGGACAGGGGGCAATCAGCCCCAGCATTTT
v_call: TRBV5-1
d_call: TRBD1
j_call: TRBJ1-5
clone_size: medium-sized

cdr3_aa: CASRQGGVGSPLHF
cdr3_nt: TGTGCCAGCAGACAGGGGGGAGTGGGATCCCCCCTCCACTTT
v_call: TRBV6-5
d_call: TRBD1
j_call: TRBJ1-6
clone_size: NA

cdr3_aa: CASSQSGDPRRELFF
cdr3_nt: TGTGCCAGCAGCCAATCGGGGGACCCTAGGCGGGAGCTGTTTTTT
v_call: TRBV16
d_call: NA
j_call: TRBJ2-2
clone_size: medium-sized

cdr3_aa: CASSLGGQVLLQAFF
cdr3_nt: TGTGCCAGCAGCTTAGGGGGACAGGTCCTTCTCCAAGCTTTCTTT
v_call: TRBV7-2
d_call: TRBD1
j_call: TRBJ1-1
clone_size: NA

cdr3_aa: CASSPRWDTRTYEQYF
cdr3_nt: TGCGCCAGCAGCCCAAGATGGGACACTAGAACCTACGAGCAGTACTTC
v_call: TRBV4-1
d_call: NA
j_call: TRBJ2-7
clone_size: NA

cdr3_aa: CASSLVGFDTEAFF
cdr3_nt: TGTGCCAGCAGTTTGGTAGGGTTCGACACTGAAGCTTTCTTT
v_call: TRBV28
d_call: NA
j_call: TRBJ1-1
clone_size: NA

cdr3_aa: CASSLGGNSNQPQHF
cdr3_nt: TGTGCCAGCAGCTTGGGAGGAAATAGCAATCAGCCCCAGCATTTT
v_call: TRBV5-6
d_call: NA
j_call: TRBJ1-5
clone_size: NA

cdr3_aa: CASRKASTDTQYF
cdr3_nt: TGTGCCAGCAGAAAGGCTAGCACAGATACGCAGTATTTT
v_call: TRBV27
d_call: NA
j_call: TRBJ2-3
clone_size: few

cdr3_aa: CASSLGLAGASADTQYF
cdr3_nt: TGTGCCAGCAGCCTAGGACTAGCGGGGGCTTCGGCAGATACGCAGTATTTT
v_call: TRBV4-2
d_call: TRBD2
j_call: TRBJ2-3
clone_size: few

cdr3_aa: CASRQCEKLFF
cdr3_nt: TGCGCCAGCAGACAGTGTGAAAAACTGTTTTTT
v_call: TRBV10-1
d_call: NA
j_call: TRBJ1-4
clone_size: NA

cdr3_aa: CASSSGLVGDEQFF
cdr3_nt: TGTGCCAGCAGCTCGGGACTAGTTGGCGATGAGCAGTTCTTC
v_call: TRBV7-2
d_call: TRBD2
j_call: TRBJ2-1
clone_size: few

cdr3_aa: CAWVHRGIMNAEAFF
cdr3_nt: TGTGCCTGGGTACACAGGGGTATTATGAACGCTGAAGCTTTCTTT
v_call: TRBV30
d_call: TRBD1
j_call: TRBJ1-1
clone_size: medium-sized

cdr3_aa: CASSYRDNNSPLHF
cdr3_nt: TGTGCCAGCAGTTATCGGGACAATAATTCACCCCTCCACTTT
v_call: TRBV6-6
d_call: NA
j_call: TRBJ1-6
clone_size: NA

cdr3_aa: CSASDNYGYTF
cdr3_nt: TGCAGTGCTAGCGATAACTATGGCTACACCTTC
v_call: TRBV20-1
d_call: NA
j_call: TRBJ1-2
clone_size: NA

cdr3_aa: CASSQWGGAPNEQFF
cdr3_nt: TGTGCCAGCAGCCAATGGGGCGGGGCCCCCAATGAGCAGTTCTTC
v_call: TRBV7-9
d_call: NA
j_call: TRBJ2-1
clone_size: few

cdr3_aa: CASSVTSLVQFF
cdr3_nt: TGTGCCAGCAGTGTGACTAGTCTGGTCCAGTTCTTC
v_call: TRBV6-1
d_call: NA
j_call: TRBJ2-1
clone_size: few

cdr3_aa: CASSVSWSSQPQHF
cdr3_nt: TGTGCCAGCAGCGTGTCGTGGTCTAGTCAGCCCCAGCATTTT
v_call: TRBV9
d_call: NA
j_call: TRBJ1-5
clone_size: NA

cdr3_aa: CATSSHRQGLNQPQHF
cdr3_nt: TGTGCCACCAGCAGCCATCGGCAGGGCCTCAATCAGCCCCAGCATTTT
v_call: TRBV15
d_call: NA
j_call: TRBJ1-5
clone_size: NA

cdr3_aa: CASSRALGGGVGNTEAFF
cdr3_nt: TGCGCCAGCAGCCGCGCTTTAGGGGGGGGAGTAGGGAACACTGAAGCTTTCTTT
v_call: TRBV4-3
d_call: NA
j_call: TRBJ1-1
clone_size: NA

cdr3_aa: CASSLPGGYTIYF
cdr3_nt: TGTGCCAGCTCACTCCCGGGAGGTTACACCATATATTTT
v_call: TRBV18
d_call: NA
j_call: TRBJ1-3
clone_size: NA